The 5 T cell receptor beta chains listed next were all sequenced from one sample in a study of identical twins. TCRdb itself ran the 5' RACE reads through MiXCR, one entry per CDR3 protein. Among 1,800,000 or so distinct CDR3 sequences listed, about 31% were seen once. Input material: cord blood. These receptors all stem from a newborn girl in good health.

The chain links TRBV24-1 to TRBJ2-3; D perhaps matches TRBD1 (7 bases). The V and J ends lost 5 bases and 5 bases respectively, with 13 bases between them. The CDR3 has 14 amino acids. Germline loops: CDR1 KGHDR, CDR2 SFDVKD. The CDR3 DNA reads as TGTGCCACCAGTGGAGGAGGGGGCAAAGATACGCAGTATTTT. This translates into CATSGGGGKDTQYF.

The rearrangement links TRBV5-1 to TRBJ2-3; D remains ambiguous. V was cut by 4 bases and J by 1 base, with 16 bases left in between. Per germline, CDR1 SGHRS and CDR2 YFSETQ. This CDR3 has 16 residues. The CDR3 coding sequence is TGCGCCAGCAGCCTGATGGCGAACAGTGGCACAGATACGCAGTATTTT. This codes for CASSLMANSGTDTQYF.

This clonotype appeared a few times. The chain employs TRBV6-1 and TRBJ1-1; D is unresolved. The germline V gene encodes CDR1 MNHNS and CDR2 SASEGT. This CDR3 is 14 amino acids long. V lost 6 bases to trimming and J lost 3 bases, with 14 bases between them. CDR3 nucleotide sequence: TGTGCCAGCAGGTTAAGGGATTGGGACACTGAAGCTTTCTTT. Protein: CASRLRDWDTEAFF.

The rearrangement joins TRBV20-1 to TRBJ2-1; 10 bases align to TRBD2. Trimming took 8 bases from V and 6 from J; bases not matched to a gene: 10. Germline CDR1 and CDR2: DFQATT and SNEGSKA (reference sequence). CDR3 length: 14 residues. The CDR3 loop reads CSTKRSGRANEQFF. CDR3 coding DNA: TGCAGTACAAAGAGGAGCGGGAGGGCCAATGAGCAGTTCTTC.

The V and J genes are TRBV5-1 and TRBJ2-1; possibly TRBD1 or TRBD2 for D (5 bases each). The V end was cut by 0 bases, the J end by 12 bases, with 13 bases between. CDR1 and CDR2 from the germline V gene are SGHRS and YFSETQ. The CDR3 loop spans 13 amino acids. The CDR3 DNA sequence: TGCGCCAGCAGCTTGGGGATGGGGGACCGGCAGTTCTTC. As protein: CASSLGMGDRQFF.